A single sample is the source of the 12 T cell receptor beta chains below, sequenced in a study of T-cell reconstitution after alpha-beta-depleted transplantation in children. The authors prepared the TCRbeta library with unique molecular identifiers. TCRdb ran MiXCR on the PCR reads and lists one entry per CDR3 protein. The data show some 500,000 distinct CDR3 sequences, over 25% seen once. Source: PBMCs from the stem cell graft donor, taken from the stem cell graft. The receptor set was obtained from a human donor who donated a stem cell graft to a child with aplastic anemia.

This clonotype turned up a few times. The gene calls are TRBV7-2 and TRBJ2-5, with D unresolved. CDR3 length equals 12 residues. V dropped 3 bases and J dropped 5 bases, with 7 bases sitting between them. Looked up from germline, CDR1 is SGHTA and CDR2 is FQGNSA. The DNA for the CDR3 is TGTGCCAGCAGCTTGATTCGGGAGACCCAGTACTTC. This encodes CASSLIRETQYF.

V and J are TRBV28 and TRBJ1-2; TRBD1 matches 7 bases. Germline CDR1 is MDHEN and CDR2 is SYDVKM. Unmatched junction bases numbered 5, after V lost 5 bases and J lost 5 bases. The CDR3 contains 13 residues. Here the CDR3 reads CASSLTGWYGYTF. The CDR3, as DNA: TGTGCCAGCAGTCTGACAGGGTGGTATGGCTACACCTTC.

As for this clonotype: One end of the junction fails to match germline, which may point to a read error. The chain is built from TRBV20-1 and TRBJ1-2, with 7 bases aligning to TRBD1. Germline V gene data show CDR1 as DFQATT and CDR2 as SNEGSKA (reference sequence). The CDR3 consists of 13 residues. CDR3 amino acids: CSALGGTAYGDTF. The CDR3 DNA reads TGCAGTGCTCTCGGAGGGACAGCTTATGGCGACACCTTC.

The sample holds a few counts of this clonotype. The chain carries TRBV6-1 and TRBJ2-7, with D perhaps TRBD1 (6 bases). V dropped 6 bases and J dropped 3 bases, with 12 bases sitting between them. This CDR3 comprises 13 residues. CDR1 and CDR2 from the germline V gene are MNHNS and SASEGT. As DNA, the CDR3 is TGTGCCAGCAGCCACAGGGATCGCTACGAGCAGTACGTC. This gives the protein CASSHRDRYEQYV.

The chain carries TRBV20-1 and TRBJ1-5; TRBD1 might be the D (5 bases). This CDR3 spans 12 amino acids. V lost 8 bases and J lost 4, with 12 bases in between. CDR1 is DFQATT and CDR2 is SNEGSKA in the germline V gene (reference sequence). The CDR3 loop reads CSTKRGNQPQHF. Here the CDR3 DNA reads TGCAGTACAAAGCGGGGGAATCAGCCCCAGCATTTT.

The chain links TRBV29-1 to TRBJ2-3; D perhaps matches TRBD2 (6 bases). CDR3 length equals 14 residues. V lost 8 bases, J lost 0 bases, and 15 bases lay in between. From germline, CDR1 is SQVTM and CDR2 ANQGSEA. The CDR3 sequence: CSCGNYPSTDTQYF. CDR3 coding DNA: TGCAGCTGCGGGAACTACCCCAGCACAGATACGCAGTATTTT.

This chain joins TRBV20-1 and TRBJ2-7, with D perhaps matching TRBD2 (7 bases). This CDR3 region has 13 residues. Germline values: CDR1 DFQATT, CDR2 SNEGSKA (reference sequence). Trimming left V 6 bases short and J 7 bases short, with 19 bases between. The CDR3 sequence: CSADGLGGQEQYF. The CDR3 DNA follows: TGCAGTGCGGACGGACTAGGGGGGCAAGAGCAGTACTTC.

This clonotype showed up just a few times. The V call is TRBV12-3 or TRBV12-4, the J call TRBJ2-1; D remains unclear. This CDR3 is built from 13 residues. Trimming removed 2 bases from V and 7 bases from J, with 9 bases in between. The CDR3 DNA reads TGTGCCAGCAGTTTAAGGGTCTTAAATGAGCAGTTCTTC. Amino acids: CASSLRVLNEQFF.

This clonotype was observed a few times. The chain joins TRBV7-6 to TRBJ2-7; 7 bases map to TRBD2. After removal of 0 bases from V and 2 bases from J, the junction contained 7 bases not matched to a gene. CDR3 size: 16 residues. Germline assignment: CDR1 SGHVS and CDR2 FNYEAQ. CDR3 DNA: TGTGCCAGCAGCTTAGCCGGGACTACAAGCCCCTACGAGCAGTACTTC. Amino acid sequence: CASSLAGTTSPYEQYF.

The V call is TRBV6-1, the J call TRBJ1-6, with 8 bases lining up with TRBD1. In germline, CDR1 is MNHNS, CDR2 SASEGT. The CDR3 sequence is 16 residues long. The J segment lost 3 bases and the V segment lost 6 bases, leaving 7 bases of the junction unmatched. CDR3 in DNA: TGTGCCAGCAGCATGACAGGGGCCTACTATAATTCACCCCTCCACTTT. It yields the protein CASSMTGAYYNSPLHF.

This clonotype was seen only a few times. The chain recombines TRBV4-1 with TRBJ2-4; D is unclear. The CDR3 loop spans 12 amino acids. Germline V gene sequence: CDR1 MGHRA, CDR2 YSYEKL. Trimming removed 3 bases at V and 8 bases at J, with 8 bases between. The CDR3 reads CASSHTHHIQYF. The DNA of the CDR3 is TGCGCCAGCAGCCATACACACCACATTCAGTACTTC.

The CDR3 region has the DNA TGTGCCAGCGCGACCCTGCAGTTGGGCACAGATACGCAGTATTTT. Translated, it gives CASATLQLGTDTQYF. The chain combines TRBV27 with TRBJ2-3; D is unclear. The V and J ends lost 8 bases and 1 base respectively, with 16 bases between them. Germline values: CDR1 MNHEY, CDR2 SMNVEV (reference sequence). This CDR3 contains 15 residues.